These T cell receptor beta chains were read from a single sample in a study of blood T cell repertoires in COVID-19. Sequencing used immunoSEQ multiplex PCR; TCRdb keeps in-frame clones, though not all of them. The table lists around 190,000 clones, 70% to 90% of them singletons. The sample was PBMCs or T cells enriched from blood (not recorded which). The receptors come from a man aged 40-49 years who had recovered from COVID-19. The conserved cysteine and the conserved F or W are not part of the CDR3 here. Fields, in order: V gene, CDR3 protein.

v_gene: TRBV19
CDR3aa: ASSGTGLNTEAF

v_gene: TRBV5-1
CDR3aa: ASSLVFGEKLF

v_gene: TRBV7-6
CDR3aa: ASSLGAGSYNEQF

v_gene: TRBV18
CDR3aa: ASSPLGRYSNQPQH

v_gene: TRBV9
CDR3aa: ASSPVVGTPENTEAF

v_gene: TRBV5-1
CDR3aa: ASSLEGGRGNQPQH

v_gene: TRBV5-1
CDR3aa: ASSLDRGRRGYT

v_gene: TRBV24-1
CDR3aa: ATSEAGTGELF

v_gene: TRBV30
CDR3aa: AYTGTGHEKLF

v_gene: TRBV5-4
CDR3aa: ASSLRGPSHGYT

v_gene: TRBV11-2
CDR3aa: ASSSSIGSGGTDTQY

v_gene: TRBV11-2
CDR3aa: ASSQKINSGTLQNEQF

v_gene: TRBV15
CDR3aa: ATSRGRVPTGELF

v_gene: TRBV9
CDR3aa: ASKQGAFGYT

v_gene: TRBV7-3
CDR3aa: ASSSSGLAGEEQF

v_gene: TRBV25-1
CDR3aa: ASGGENYNSPLH

v_gene: TRBV2
CDR3aa: ASKNRGQSEAF

v_gene: TRBV7-3
CDR3aa: ASSSSRGLAGLRGNEQF

v_gene: TRBV6-7
CDR3aa: ASSYFLRDRGPYGYT

v_gene: TRBV15
CDR3aa: ATSRAPSGSQGEQF

v_gene: TRBV11-3
CDR3aa: ASSLDKAGTSGNHEQY

v_gene: TRBV7-2
CDR3aa: ASSLVVGGNQPQH

v_gene: TRBV3-1/TRBV3-2
CDR3aa: ASSQGAGQGALPLH

v_gene: TRBV5-1
CDR3aa: ASSLRGRDEKLF

v_gene: TRBV7-8
CDR3aa: ASSSNRGYGYT

v_gene: TRBV7-9
CDR3aa: ASSDTGNSPLH

v_gene: TRBV7-9
CDR3aa: ASSPRGGQGVNTEAF

v_gene: TRBV5-1
CDR3aa: ASSDSGSPSEQY

v_gene: TRBV29-1
CDR3aa: SVVRDTEAF

v_gene: TRBV6-5
CDR3aa: ASSPRQGKGYT

v_gene: TRBV25-1
CDR3aa: ASSERTGNKFRYEQY

v_gene: TRBV10-2
CDR3aa: ASRPTGAGNTIY

v_gene: TRBV6-5
CDR3aa: ASSSPGSGANVLT

v_gene: TRBV6-6
CDR3aa: ASTPDGSSYNSPLH

v_gene: TRBV5-1
CDR3aa: ASSLAGGSDEQF

v_gene: TRBV19
CDR3aa: ASKNFITGDSGNTIY

v_gene: TRBV5-6
CDR3aa: ASHWSQAGVGETQY

v_gene: TRBV7-8
CDR3aa: ASSFAGGGYT

v_gene: TRBV5-1
CDR3aa: ASSLGTSAGELF

v_gene: TRBV4-1
CDR3aa: ASSRGQVQEKLF

v_gene: TRBV19
CDR3aa: ASSMQQGTNEKLF

v_gene: TRBV2
CDR3aa: ASREMTSGIYNEQF

v_gene: TRBV28
CDR3aa: ASSLTSGGQETQY

v_gene: TRBV5-4
CDR3aa: ASNPGGHVNTEAF

v_gene: TRBV7-2
CDR3aa: ASSLGGGGETQY

v_gene: TRBV5-5
CDR3aa: ASTWGTGLSYT

v_gene: TRBV3-1/TRBV3-2
CDR3aa: ASSLRGTENIQY

v_gene: TRBV11-3
CDR3aa: ASRAPSGSSYEQY

v_gene: TRBV24-1
CDR3aa: ATSDSGTSTDTQY

v_gene: TRBV10-3
CDR3aa: ATSGGQGNTIY

v_gene: TRBV19
CDR3aa: ASTPDREVNQPQH

v_gene: TRBV10-3
CDR3aa: AIRRDMNTEAF

v_gene: TRBV6-5
CDR3aa: ASYGTGSRYGYT